Here is one T cell receptor (beta chain) with its context. What it recognizes is unknown. This specimen comes from a study of T cells in localized non-small cell lung cancer. The V and J ends lost 5 bases and 0 bases respectively, with 13 bases between them. This CDR3 contains 15 residues. Looked up from germline, CDR1 is SGHRS and CDR2 is YFSETQ. Assay used: immunoSEQ multiplex PCR; TCRdb lists only in-frame clones, some missing. The data contain around 100,000 clones, about nine tenths of them singletons. Findings and limits, study-wide: Tumor showed lower T cell clonality than uninvolved adjacent lung, where it was highest.

This sequence joins TRBV5-1 and TRBJ2-3, with D perhaps matching TRBD1 or TRBD2 (5 bases each). The receptor's source is a man between 35 and 75 years old with stage I squamous cell lung carcinoma. This specimen was peripheral blood, taken before any cancer treatment. CDR3 residues: CASRSGRTSTDTQYF. CDR3 in DNA: TGCGCCAGCAGGTCGGGGCGAACTAGCACAGATACGCAGTATTTT. Full variable domain (rest looked up from reference TRBV5-1 and TRBJ2-3): KAGVTQTPRYLIKTRGQQVTLSCSPISGHRSVSWYQQTPGQGLQFLFEYFSETQRNKGNFPGRFSGRQFSNSRSEMNVSTLELGDSALYLCASRSGRTSTDTQYFGPGTRLTVL.